The rows below give T cell receptor beta chains drawn from one sample of a study of T cell changes during pregnancy in multiple sclerosis. The method was immunoSEQ multiplex PCR; TCRdb's version includes in-frame clones alone and lacks a portion of them. The data hold over 50,000 clones, with about 83% observed a single time. Sequenced: peripheral blood from another person, used as feeder cells. Receptor source: a human donor whose cells served as feeder cells for cultures in a pregnancy study. Both conserved end residues are part of each CDR3. Fields, in order: V gene, clone size, D gene, J gene, CDR3 length, CDR3 DNA, CDR3 protein. D genes are given only for firm matches. Expanded clones are given a class, and other clones once, few, many or no size at all.

v_gene: TRBV11-2; abundance: once; d_gene: NA; j_gene: TRBJ2-3; len: 16; CDR3nt: TGTGCCAGCAGCTTAGGCATGGGCGGGAGCACAGATACGCAGTATTTT; CDR3aa: CASSLGMGGSTDTQYF
v_gene: TRBV25-1; abundance: NA; d_gene: TRBD1; j_gene: TRBJ2-2; len: 16; CDR3nt: TGTGCCAGCAGTGAATACAGGGGGCGTGAAACCGGGGAGCTGTTTTTT; CDR3aa: CASSEYRGRETGELFF
v_gene: TRBV7-8; abundance: NA; d_gene: NA; j_gene: TRBJ1-6; len: 14; CDR3nt: TGTGCCAGCAGCTTAAGGACGGACAATTCACCCCTCCACTTT; CDR3aa: CASSLRTDNSPLHF
v_gene: TRBV5-6; abundance: NA; d_gene: NA; j_gene: TRBJ2-7; len: 15; CDR3nt: TGTGCCAGCAGTTCCCTAGGGCGGGGCCTCTACGAGCAGTACTTC; CDR3aa: CASSSLGRGLYEQYF
v_gene: TRBV7-9; abundance: NA; d_gene: TRBD1; j_gene: TRBJ1-1; len: 15; CDR3nt: TGTGCCAGCAGCGGGACCTACAGGGGGAACACTGAAGCTTTCTTT; CDR3aa: CASSGTYRGNTEAFF
v_gene: TRBV10-3; abundance: NA; d_gene: TRBD1; j_gene: TRBJ2-7; len: 13; CDR3nt: TGTGCCATCAGTACCAAGGACAGGGCCGAGCAGTACTTC; CDR3aa: CAISTKDRAEQYF
v_gene: TRBV2; abundance: NA; d_gene: NA; j_gene: TRBJ1-1; len: 15; CDR3nt: TGTGCCAGCAGACTTGGGCAGCAAATGAACACTGAAGCTTTCTTT; CDR3aa: CASRLGQQMNTEAFF
v_gene: TRBV5-4; abundance: NA; d_gene: TRBD1; j_gene: TRBJ1-3; len: 14; CDR3nt: TGTGCCAGCAGCTACGACAGGGGGAAGCACACCATATATTTT; CDR3aa: CASSYDRGKHTIYF
v_gene: TRBV28; abundance: NA; d_gene: NA; j_gene: TRBJ2-1; len: 11; CDR3nt: TGTGCCAGCAGTTTAAATAGTGAGCAGTTCTTC; CDR3aa: CASSLNSEQFF
v_gene: TRBV19; abundance: once; d_gene: NA; j_gene: TRBJ2-2; len: 13; CDR3nt: TGTGCCAGTAGTATAGCCAGCACCGGGGAGCTGTTTTTT; CDR3aa: CASSIASTGELFF
v_gene: TRBV6-4; abundance: NA; d_gene: TRBD2; j_gene: TRBJ2-1; len: 14; CDR3nt: TGTGCCAGCAGTGACACTAGCGGGGTAAATGAGCAGTTCTTC; CDR3aa: CASSDTSGVNEQFF
v_gene: TRBV28; abundance: NA; d_gene: NA; j_gene: TRBJ2-7; len: 16; CDR3nt: TGTGCCAGCAGTTTCCCTCCGGGACACGGATACTACGAGCAGTACTTC; CDR3aa: CASSFPPGHGYYEQYF
v_gene: TRBV4-1; abundance: NA; d_gene: NA; j_gene: TRBJ1-6; len: 16; CDR3nt: TGCGCCAGCAGCCTTTCTCCCCCTCAAAGCGGTTCACCCCTCCACTTT; CDR3aa: CASSLSPPQSGSPLHF
v_gene: TRBV9; abundance: NA; d_gene: NA; j_gene: TRBJ2-7; len: 14; CDR3nt: TGTGCCAGCAGCGTATTCTCTAGCTCGTACGAGCAGTACTTC; CDR3aa: CASSVFSSSYEQYF
v_gene: TRBV7-2; abundance: NA; d_gene: TRBD2; j_gene: TRBJ2-7; len: 15; CDR3nt: TGTGCCAGCAGCGAAAGCGGGACCCTCTCCTACGAGCAGTACTTC; CDR3aa: CASSESGTLSYEQYF
v_gene: TRBV19; abundance: NA; d_gene: TRBD2; j_gene: TRBJ2-1; len: 14; CDR3nt: TGTGCCAGTAGCGGGGGGGCCTCTCTCAATGAGCAGTTCTTC; CDR3aa: CASSGGASLNEQFF
v_gene: TRBV5-1; abundance: NA; d_gene: TRBD1; j_gene: TRBJ1-3; len: 15; CDR3nt: TGCGCCAGCACCGACCGGACAGGATCTGGAAACACCATATATTTT; CDR3aa: CASTDRTGSGNTIYF
v_gene: TRBV5-1; abundance: NA; d_gene: NA; j_gene: TRBJ2-5; len: 13; CDR3nt: TGCGCCAGCAGCTCTCGGGGGCACGAGACCCAGTACTTC; CDR3aa: CASSSRGHETQYF
v_gene: TRBV9; abundance: NA; d_gene: NA; j_gene: TRBJ1-3; len: 16; CDR3nt: TGTGCCAGCAGCGCACCCATTCTTACTTCTGGAAACACCATATATTTT; CDR3aa: CASSAPILTSGNTIYF
v_gene: TRBV5-4; abundance: NA; d_gene: NA; j_gene: TRBJ2-3; len: 16; CDR3nt: TGTGCCAGCAGCTTGGCATCTCGGGCCATCACAGATACGCAGTATTTT; CDR3aa: CASSLASRAITDTQYF
v_gene: TRBV4-2; abundance: NA; d_gene: TRBD2; j_gene: TRBJ2-3; len: 15; CDR3nt: TGTGCCAGCAGCCAAGTAACTAGCGGCGGGGATACGCAGTATTTT; CDR3aa: CASSQVTSGGDTQYF
v_gene: TRBV10-3; abundance: NA; d_gene: NA; j_gene: TRBJ1-1; len: 14; CDR3nt: TGTGCCATCAGTGAGTATGTTGGGGCAACTGAAGCTTTCTTT; CDR3aa: CAISEYVGATEAFF
v_gene: TRBV5-1; abundance: once; d_gene: TRBD1; j_gene: TRBJ1-1; len: 14; CDR3nt: TGCGCCAGCAGCCAGGGACAGGGCCACACTGAAGCTTTCTTT; CDR3aa: CASSQGQGHTEAFF
v_gene: TRBV19; abundance: NA; d_gene: NA; j_gene: TRBJ1-5; len: 15; CDR3nt: TGTGCCAGTAGTCCCAGCGGGTTAAGCAATCAGCCCCAGCATTTT; CDR3aa: CASSPSGLSNQPQHF
v_gene: TRBV5-8; abundance: NA; d_gene: NA; j_gene: TRBJ2-2; len: 13; CDR3nt: TGTGCCAGCAGCTTTATGGACACCGGGGAGCTGTTTTTT; CDR3aa: CASSFMDTGELFF
v_gene: TRBV9; abundance: NA; d_gene: TRBD2; j_gene: TRBJ2-2; len: 16; CDR3nt: TGTGCCAGCAGCGGCTATAGCGGGGGAATCACCGGGGAGCTGTTTTTT; CDR3aa: CASSGYSGGITGELFF
v_gene: TRBV29-1; abundance: once; d_gene: NA; j_gene: TRBJ2-7; len: 13; CDR3nt: TGCAGCGTTGGGGCAGGGCAGATCTACGAGCAGTACTTC; CDR3aa: CSVGAGQIYEQYF
v_gene: TRBV4-3; abundance: NA; d_gene: NA; j_gene: TRBJ1-4; len: 15; CDR3nt: TGCGCCAGCAGCCAAGATTTCCCCAGTGGGGGAAAACTGTTTTTT; CDR3aa: CASSQDFPSGGKLFF
v_gene: TRBV27; abundance: NA; d_gene: NA; j_gene: TRBJ1-1; len: 17; CDR3nt: TGTGCCAGCAGTGCCCGGGGGGCCCGCCCGATGGACACTGAAGCTTTCTTT; CDR3aa: CASSARGARPMDTEAFF
v_gene: TRBV30; abundance: NA; d_gene: TRBD1; j_gene: TRBJ2-7; len: 14; CDR3nt: TGTGCCTGGAGACGGACCGGGACAGACGGCGAGCAGTACTTC; CDR3aa: CAWRRTGTDGEQYF
v_gene: TRBV2; abundance: NA; d_gene: TRBD2; j_gene: TRBJ2-5; len: 15; CDR3nt: TGTGCCAGCAGTGGGGCTAGCGGGGACCAAGAGACCCAGTACTTC; CDR3aa: CASSGASGDQETQYF
v_gene: TRBV7-2; abundance: NA; d_gene: TRBD1; j_gene: TRBJ1-5; len: 14; CDR3nt: TGTGCCAGCAGTATGGACAGGGACATAGGGCCCCAGCATTTT; CDR3aa: CASSMDRDIGPQHF
v_gene: TRBV9; abundance: NA; d_gene: TRBD1; j_gene: TRBJ2-1; len: 14; CDR3nt: TGTGCCAGCAGCGTCCCAATGTCAGGGGGCCCGTTGTTCTTC; CDR3aa: CASSVPMSGGPLFF
v_gene: TRBV6-5; abundance: NA; d_gene: NA; j_gene: TRBJ2-7; len: 14; CDR3nt: TGTGCCAGCAGCCCCCAGGGAGAGCTCTACGAGCAGTACTTC; CDR3aa: CASSPQGELYEQYF
v_gene: TRBV30; abundance: NA; d_gene: TRBD2; j_gene: TRBJ2-1; len: 16; CDR3nt: TGTGCCTGGAGTGTAAGGGGACTAGCGGGCTACAATGAGCAGTTCTTC; CDR3aa: CAWSVRGLAGYNEQFF
v_gene: TRBV6-1; abundance: NA; d_gene: NA; j_gene: TRBJ2-2; len: 15; CDR3nt: TGTGCCAGCAGTGAAGGCCAGGGGTACACCGGGGAGCTGTTTTTT; CDR3aa: CASSEGQGYTGELFF
v_gene: TRBV6-6; abundance: NA; d_gene: NA; j_gene: TRBJ1-5; len: 12; CDR3nt: TGTGCCAGCAGGCCGTCGGGCCAGCCCCAGCATTTT; CDR3aa: CASRPSGQPQHF
v_gene: TRBV7-9; abundance: NA; d_gene: NA; j_gene: TRBJ1-2; len: 12; CDR3nt: TGTGCCAGCAGCTTAGCTCCGGGCCCCGAGACCTTC; CDR3aa: CASSLAPGPETF
v_gene: TRBV5-8; abundance: NA; d_gene: TRBD1; j_gene: TRBJ1-5; len: 17; CDR3nt: TGTGCCAGCAGCCCCTGGACAGGGACGGAAAGCAATCAGCCCCAGCATTTT; CDR3aa: CASSPWTGTESNQPQHF
v_gene: TRBV6-1; abundance: NA; d_gene: NA; j_gene: TRBJ1-5; len: 15; CDR3nt: TGTGCCAGCAGGAGGGGCCAAGGGGGGACTCAGCCCCAGCATTTT; CDR3aa: CASRRGQGGTQPQHF
v_gene: TRBV6-1; abundance: NA; d_gene: NA; j_gene: TRBJ2-7; len: 13; CDR3nt: TGTGCCAGCAGTCACGGGGTCGCCTACGAGCAGTACTTC; CDR3aa: CASSHGVAYEQYF
v_gene: TRBV7-9; abundance: NA; d_gene: NA; j_gene: TRBJ2-5; len: 15; CDR3nt: TGTGCCAGCAGCCGATCTATCATGGGGAGGGAGACCCAGTACTTC; CDR3aa: CASSRSIMGRETQYF
v_gene: TRBV29-1; abundance: once; d_gene: NA; j_gene: TRBJ1-2; len: 13; CDR3nt: TGCAGCGTGACTGGACAGAGTTCCTATGGCTACACCTTC; CDR3aa: CSVTGQSSYGYTF
v_gene: TRBV15; abundance: NA; d_gene: TRBD1; j_gene: TRBJ1-1; len: 15; CDR3nt: TGTGCCACCAGCAGAGCTGGGACAGGGGCGTATGAAGCTTTCTTT; CDR3aa: CATSRAGTGAYEAFF
v_gene: TRBV5-4; abundance: few; d_gene: NA; j_gene: TRBJ2-1; len: 20; CDR3nt: TGTGCCAGCAGCTTGGGGACCTTCCAGGGAACAAGAGACTCCTACAATGAGCAGTTCTTC; CDR3aa: CASSLGTFQGTRDSYNEQFF
v_gene: TRBV7-2; abundance: NA; d_gene: NA; j_gene: TRBJ2-7; len: 18; CDR3nt: TGTGCCAGCAGCTTAGCAATCGTCGGTCTTGGCAGTGCCTACGAGCAGTACTTC; CDR3aa: CASSLAIVGLGSAYEQYF
v_gene: TRBV15; abundance: NA; d_gene: NA; j_gene: TRBJ1-4; len: 16; CDR3nt: TGTGCCACCAGCGACCAGGTCGGGGGGCTGGCGGAAAAACTGTTTTTT; CDR3aa: CATSDQVGGLAEKLFF
v_gene: TRBV19; abundance: few; d_gene: NA; j_gene: TRBJ2-2; len: 14; CDR3nt: TGTGCCAGTAGTAACGGGGGAGACACCGGGGAGCTGTTTTTT; CDR3aa: CASSNGGDTGELFF
v_gene: TRBV25-1; abundance: NA; d_gene: TRBD1; j_gene: TRBJ2-7; len: 14; CDR3nt: TGTGCCAGCAGTGAATGGGGACAGGCCTACGAGCAGTACTTC; CDR3aa: CASSEWGQAYEQYF
v_gene: TRBV6-5; abundance: once; d_gene: NA; j_gene: TRBJ1-2; len: 13; CDR3nt: TGTGCCAGCAGTCCCGGACAGCTCTATGGCTACACCTTC; CDR3aa: CASSPGQLYGYTF
v_gene: TRBV16; abundance: NA; d_gene: NA; j_gene: TRBJ2-1; len: 12; CDR3nt: TGTGCCAGCAGCCCTCGTATCGATGAGCAGTTCTTC; CDR3aa: CASSPRIDEQFF
v_gene: TRBV6-5; abundance: NA; d_gene: TRBD1; j_gene: TRBJ1-2; len: 15; CDR3nt: TGTGCCAGCAGTCCGCAGACAGGGACTAACTATGGCTACACCTTC; CDR3aa: CASSPQTGTNYGYTF
v_gene: TRBV29-1; abundance: NA; d_gene: NA; j_gene: TRBJ1-1; len: 14; CDR3nt: TGCAGCTCTGGAGGAGGGATCACGAACACTGAAGCTTTCTTT; CDR3aa: CSSGGGITNTEAFF
v_gene: TRBV30; abundance: once; d_gene: NA; j_gene: TRBJ1-1; len: 12; CDR3nt: TGTGCCTGGAGTGTAGCAGCGGAAGGTGCTTTCTTT; CDR3aa: CAWSVAAEGAFF
v_gene: TRBV28; abundance: NA; d_gene: TRBD1; j_gene: TRBJ1-2; len: 14; CDR3nt: TGTGCCAGCAGCCGGGACAGGGGAGGCTATGGCTACACCTTC; CDR3aa: CASSRDRGGYGYTF
v_gene: TRBV19; abundance: NA; d_gene: NA; j_gene: TRBJ1-5; len: 13; CDR3nt: TGTGCCAGTATGTACAGCCTCAATCAGCCCCAGCATTTT; CDR3aa: CASMYSLNQPQHF
v_gene: TRBV7-2; abundance: NA; d_gene: TRBD1; j_gene: TRBJ1-5; len: 15; CDR3nt: TGTGCCAGCAGCTCGGGACAGGGGTGGAATCAGCCCCAGCATTTT; CDR3aa: CASSSGQGWNQPQHF
v_gene: TRBV27; abundance: once; d_gene: NA; j_gene: TRBJ2-3; len: 12; CDR3nt: TGTGCCAGCCAACACCTCACAGATACGCAGTATTTT; CDR3aa: CASQHLTDTQYF